Below, 29 T cell receptor beta chains from the same sample are listed, as sequenced in a study of cytomegalovirus exposure and HLA in healthy donors. The PCR contained 60 Vbeta and 13 Jbeta primers. Measured with immunoSEQ multiplex PCR; TCRdb has only the in-frame clones, and not every one. Of about 210,000 clones listed, 75% to 85% are singletons. The sequencing input was PBMCs. The receptors here all came from a woman in her thirties in good health and CMV-seropositive.

V usage is TRBV7-9 and J usage is TRBJ1-2; D remains unclear. CDR1 is SEHNR and CDR2 is FQNEAQ in the germline V gene (reference sequence). Deletions cut 1 base from V and 7 bases from J, with 10 bases between. CDR3 length: 13 residues. This CDR3 reads CASSLDSSGGYTF. In DNA, the CDR3 is TGTGCCAGCAGCTTAGACAGTAGCGGTGGCTACACCTTC.

This rearrangement joins TRBV5-1 to TRBJ2-5, with a weak D call TRBD1 (7 bases). Looked up from germline, CDR1 is SGHRS and CDR2 is YFSETQ. Trimming took 0 bases from V and 5 from J, leaving 17 bases between them. CDR3 length equals 16 residues. This CDR3 reads CASSLDIGGGGETQYF. Here the CDR3 DNA reads TGCGCCAGCAGCTTGGATATAGGGGGCGGAGGGGAGACCCAGTACTTC.

The gene calls are TRBV19 and TRBJ1-2; D is perhaps TRBD1 (6 bases). Trimming cost V 5 bases and J 2 bases, with 12 bases left between them. This CDR3 spans 14 amino acids. CDR1 and CDR2 (germline): LNHDA, SQIVND (reference sequence). CDR3 sequence reads: CASSFAGANYGYTF. The CDR3 bases are TGTGCCAGTAGTTTCGCAGGGGCAAACTATGGCTACACCTTC.

V usage is TRBV19 and J usage is TRBJ2-1, with a possible D match to TRBD2 (5 bases). The germline V gene has CDR1 LNHDA and CDR2 SQIVND (reference sequence). V was cut by 2 bases and J by 8 bases, with 13 bases left in between. There are 14 residues in the CDR3. The CDR3 DNA sequence: TGTGCCAGTAGTATATCGAGAGGGAACGATGAGCAGTTCTTC. Translation: CASSISRGNDEQFF. Together with reference TRBV19 and TRBJ2-1, the CDR3 gives the full variable domain: DGGITQSPKYLFRKEGQNVTLSCEQNLNHDAMYWYRQDPGQGLRLIYYSQIVNDFQKGDIAEGYSVSREKKESFPLTVTSAQKNPTAFYLCASSISRGNDEQFFGPGTRLTVL.

The chain couples TRBV7-2 to TRBJ2-5; no firm D call. The V end lost 8 bases, the J end lost 5 bases, and 15 bases lay between the germline ends. The CDR3 totals 13 residues. Germline CDR1 reads SGHTA; CDR2 reads FQGNSA. CDR3 region: CASRGQPEETQYF. The DNA of the CDR3 is TGTGCCAGCCGAGGCCAACCGGAGGAGACCCAGTACTTC.

This chain uses TRBV5-3 with TRBJ2-5, with TRBD1 matching over 7 bases. TRBV5-3 belongs to the ORF category, with a function that is uncertain. V lost 3 bases, J lost 6 bases, and 8 bases stayed unmatched. The CDR3 is 14 residues long. Written as DNA, the CDR3 is TGTGCCAGAAGCTACGACAGGGCACGGAAGACCCAGTACTTC. As protein: CARSYDRARKTQYF.

CDR3 sequence (DNA): TGTGCCAGCAGCCAAGAAGCGGGAGTACCCGGGGAGCTGTTTTTT. It translates to CASSQEAGVPGELFF. The chain recombines TRBV4-2 with TRBJ2-2, with TRBD2 matching 8 bases. The V gene's germline CDR1 is LGHNA and CDR2 YNFKEQ. The CDR3 runs to 15 residues. The ends lost 0 bases at V and 6 bases at J; junction bases unmatched: 3.

The chain uses TRBV7-3 and TRBJ1-1; 9 nucleotides agree with TRBD1. Germline lookup yields CDR1 SGHTA and CDR2 FQGTGA. This CDR3 comprises 16 residues. V shed 5 bases and J 3 bases; nucleotides not matched to a gene: 10. This CDR3 is CASSDPRTGEDTEAFF. CDR3 DNA sequence: TGTGCCAGCAGCGATCCCAGGACAGGGGAGGACACTGAAGCTTTCTTT.

The V call is TRBV7-9, the J call TRBJ2-2; D ambiguous. The germline V gene encodes CDR1 SEHNR and CDR2 FQNEAQ (reference sequence). V lost 4 bases, J lost 6 bases, and 6 bases lay in between. There are 12 residues in the CDR3. This CDR3 is CASSYGPGELFF. The CDR3 DNA reads TGTGCCAGCAGCTATGGGCCCGGGGAGCTGTTTTTT.

The chain carries TRBV30 and TRBJ2-3; a weak D match, TRBD2 (6 bases). This CDR3 is 14 amino acids long. Per germline, CDR1 GTSNPN and CDR2 SVGIG (reference sequence). Trimming cost V 2 bases and J 5 bases, with 14 bases left between them. The CDR3 reads CAWSPLGLRDTQYF. As DNA, the CDR3 is TGTGCCTGGAGTCCCCTGGGACTTCGAGATACGCAGTATTTT.

This clone was counted only a few times. V and J are TRBV5-1 and TRBJ1-5; 7 bases agree with TRBD1. The trim removed 0 bases at V and 7 bases at J, leaving 4 bases unmatched. The CDR3 sequence is 14 residues long. Germline CDR1 is SGHRS and CDR2 is YFSETQ. In DNA, the CDR3 is TGCGCCAGCAGCTTGGGGACAGGATACCAGCCCCAGCATTTT. Its protein is CASSLGTGYQPQHF.

The rearrangement joins TRBV9 to TRBJ1-3, with unresolved D. V lost 4 bases and J 2 bases, leaving 7 bases between the germline ends. Germline V gene data show CDR1 as SGDLS and CDR2 as YYNGEE. CDR3 size: 13 residues. The CDR3 nucleotides read TGTGCCAGCAGCTTTAGTACTGGAAACACCATATATTTT. Amino acids: CASSFSTGNTIYF.

J is TRBJ1-3 and V is TRBV9, with TRBD1 identical over 9 bases. V lost 0 bases, J lost 4 bases, and 2 bases stayed unmatched. The CDR3 consists of 15 residues. Germline loops: CDR1 SGDLS, CDR2 YYNGEE. This CDR3 is CASSVGTGDGNTIYF. The CDR3 DNA sequence: TGTGCCAGCAGCGTAGGGACAGGGGACGGAAACACCATATATTTT.

V usage is TRBV23-1 and J usage is TRBJ2-5; a weak D match, TRBD2 (6 bases). TRBV23-1 carries the ORF label, with uncertain function. With 4 bases removed from V and 4 bases from J, the gap between germline ends came to 16 bases. The CDR3 contains 15 residues. The CDR3 DNA sequence: TGCGCCAGCAGTCCATGGAGGGCAGAGCCAGAGACCCAGTACTTC. Translating gives CASSPWRAEPETQYF.

The chain has TRBV5-4 and TRBJ2-6, with D hard to call. Trimming shortened V by 0 bases and J by 1 base, and 8 bases separated the two germline ends. The CDR3 covers 16 residues. The germline CDR1 and CDR2 sequences are SGHNT and YYREEE (reference sequence). The DNA of the CDR3 is TGTGCCAGCAGCTTGGACCAGGCTTCTGGGGCCAACGTCCTGACTTTC. This codes for CASSLDQASGANVLTF.

The V gene is TRBV9, the J gene TRBJ2-2; 7 bases are a match to TRBD2. The CDR3 extends over 16 amino acids. CDR1 and CDR2 (germline): SGDLS, YYNGEE. The trim removed 4 bases at V and 4 bases at J, leaving 10 bases unmatched. This CDR3 reads CASSSPPGGPTGELFF. DNA for the CDR3: TGTGCCAGCAGCTCCCCCCCGGGGGGACCCACCGGGGAGCTGTTTTTT. Full variable domain (rest looked up from reference TRBV9 and TRBJ2-2): DSGVTQTPKHLITATGQRVTLRCSPRSGDLSVYWYQQSLDQGLQFLIQYYNGEERAKGNILERFSAQQFPDLHSELNLSSLELGDSALYFCASSSPPGGPTGELFFGEGSRLTVL.

This chain uses TRBV12-5 with TRBJ1-5, with D possibly being TRBD1 (6 bases). The CDR3 consists of 13 residues. The V gene lost 7 bases and the J gene lost 6 bases, with 13 bases spanning the gap. Germline CDR1 and CDR2: LGHNT and FRNRAP. The CDR3: CASAIRGGQPQHF. In DNA, the CDR3 is TGTGCTAGTGCCATTAGGGGGGGTCAGCCCCAGCATTTT.

V usage is TRBV5-6 and J usage is TRBJ1-2; weak D call: TRBD1 (5 bases). The CDR3 extends over 15 amino acids. V gave up 2 bases and J gave up 2 bases, with 13 bases separating them. Germline V gene sequence: CDR1 SGHDT, CDR2 YYEEEE. The CDR3 coding sequence is TGTGCCAGCAGCTTTGGGGGAGGTTTCAACTATGGCTACACCTTC. Protein sequence: CASSFGGGFNYGYTF.

This clone was recorded only once. The chain employs TRBV9 and TRBJ2-5; 7 bases agree with TRBD2. The CDR3 contains 15 residues. Germline V CDR1 and CDR2: SGDLS, YYNGEE. The junction had 11 bases not matched to a gene; V was cut back by 6 bases and J by 3 bases. CDR3 residues: CASNSQSGGEETQYF. The CDR3 region has the DNA TGTGCCAGCAACTCACAATCGGGGGGAGAAGAGACCCAGTACTTC.

The chain joins TRBV28 to TRBJ2-3; 10 bases fit TRBD2. Trimming cost V 5 bases and J 6 bases; bases outside gene matches: 8. In germline, CDR1 is MDHEN, CDR2 SYDVKM. CDR3 length: 15 amino acids. CDR3 nucleotides: TGTGCCAGCAGTCCCCTAGCGGGAGTATCGGATACGCAGTATTTT. Protein sequence: CASSPLAGVSDTQYF.

The gene calls are TRBV7-9 and TRBJ1-2; perhaps TRBD1 as D (5 bases). Germline V gives CDR1 SEHNR, CDR2 FQNEAQ (reference sequence). The CDR3 has 15 residues. Trimming removed 2 bases from V and 4 bases from J, with 14 bases in between. The CDR3 region has the DNA TGTGCCAGCAGCTTAAGTCAGGGATCCCCCTATGGCTACACCTTC. This encodes CASSLSQGSPYGYTF. The variable domain in full, with the rest retrieved from reference TRBV7-9 and TRBJ1-2, is DTGVSQNPRHKITKRGQNVTFRCDPISEHNRLYWYRQTLGQGPEFLTYFQNEAQLEKSRLLSDRFSAERPKGSFSTLEIQRTEQGDSAMYLCASSLSQGSPYGYTFGSGTRLTVV.

As for this clone: Other DNA sequences of this sample code for an identical CDR3. The V gene is TRBV18, the J gene TRBJ2-5; 8 bases align to TRBD1. The CDR3 is 15 amino acids. With V trimmed by 0 bases and J by 3 bases, 3 bases remained unmatched. CDR1 is KGHSH, CDR2 LQKENI, per germline. The CDR3 is CASSPPGTGKETQYF. The CDR3 nucleotides read TGTGCCAGCTCACCACCCGGGACAGGAAAAGAGACCCAGTACTTC.

This rearrangement joins TRBV6-5 to TRBJ2-2; TRBD1 agrees at 7 bases. The CDR3 covers 15 residues. Looked up from germline, CDR1 is MNHEY and CDR2 is SVGAGI. V was pared by 6 bases and J by 2 bases, with 6 bases of the junction left unmatched. The CDR3 sequence is CASRRQGGNTGELFF. In nucleotides, the CDR3 is TGTGCCAGCAGGCGACAGGGTGGCAACACCGGGGAGCTGTTTTTT.

The chain is built from TRBV27 and TRBJ1-5; 7 nucleotides align to TRBD1. J gave up 5 bases and V 6 bases, and 7 bases lay outside the gene matches. Looked up from germline, CDR1 is MNHEY and CDR2 is SMNVEV (reference sequence). CDR3 length equals 14 residues. The CDR3 reads CASRFRQGDQPQHF. CDR3 nucleotides: TGTGCCAGCAGGTTTAGACAGGGAGATCAGCCCCAGCATTTT.

This clone appeared a few times. In nucleotides, the CDR3 is TGTGCCAGCAGCTCGACAGGCTATAGCAATCAGCCCCAGCATTTT. This encodes CASSSTGYSNQPQHF. This chain links TRBV9 with TRBJ1-5; TRBD1 is a possible D gene (6 bases). This CDR3 has 15 residues. V was shortened by 4 bases and J by 0 bases, with 11 bases between the two germline ends. The germline CDR1 and CDR2 sequences are SGDLS and YYNGEE.

V usage is TRBV10-3 and J usage is TRBJ1-5; TRBD1 matches 11 bases. V was clipped by 11 bases and J by 5 bases; unmatched bases: 11. Germline V CDR1 and CDR2: ENHRY, SYGVKD. The CDR3 runs 15 residues. CDR3 amino acids: CAVHGTGGEDQPQHF. The CDR3 DNA sequence: TGTGCCGTCCACGGGACAGGGGGAGAGGATCAGCCCCAGCATTTT.

This clone occurred once. The chain uses TRBV5-4 and TRBJ2-3; TRBD1 agrees at 10 bases. V was clipped by 3 bases and J by 1 base; unmatched bases: 5. Germline lookup yields CDR1 SGHNT and CDR2 YYREEE (reference sequence). The CDR3 is 16 residues long. The chain's CDR3 is CASSSRDRGGTDTQYF. The CDR3 region has the DNA TGTGCCAGCAGCTCCCGGGACAGGGGAGGCACAGATACGCAGTATTTT.

J is TRBJ1-2 and V is TRBV7-9, with TRBD1 matching over 8 bases. V lost 5 bases and J lost 3; bases outside the gene matches: 5. Germline V lookup: CDR1 SEHNR, CDR2 FQNEAQ (reference sequence). The CDR3 extends over 14 amino acids. The CDR3 nucleotides read TGTGCCAGCAGCGAGACAGGGGAGGACTATGGCTACACCTTC. It encodes CASSETGEDYGYTF.

This clone has more than one count but fewer than ten. The rearrangement joins TRBV15 to TRBJ2-7; D possibly corresponds to TRBD1 (6 bases). Germline V gene sequence: CDR1 LNHNV, CDR2 YYDKDF (reference sequence). V was shortened by 4 bases and J by 2 bases, with 12 bases between the two germline ends. This CDR3 is built from 14 residues. The CDR3 DNA reads as TGTGCCACCAGCATCCGGGACACAACCTACGAGCAGTACTTC. Its protein product is CATSIRDTTYEQYF. The whole variable domain, remainder taken from reference TRBV15 and TRBJ2-7, is DAMVIQNPRYQVTQFGKPVTLSCSQTLNHNVMYWYQQKSSQAPKLLFHYYDKDFNNEADTPDNFQSRRPNTSFCFLDIRSPGLGDTAMYLCATSIRDTTYEQYFGPGTRLTVT.